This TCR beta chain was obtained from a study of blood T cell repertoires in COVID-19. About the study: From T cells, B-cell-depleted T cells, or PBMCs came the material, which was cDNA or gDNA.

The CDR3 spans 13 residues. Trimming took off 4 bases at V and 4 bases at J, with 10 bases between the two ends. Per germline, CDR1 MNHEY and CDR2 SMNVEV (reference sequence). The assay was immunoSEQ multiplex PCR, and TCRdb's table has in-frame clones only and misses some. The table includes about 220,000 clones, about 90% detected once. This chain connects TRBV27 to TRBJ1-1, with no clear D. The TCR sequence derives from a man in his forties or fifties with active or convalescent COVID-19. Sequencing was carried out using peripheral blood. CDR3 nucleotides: TGTGCCAGCAGTTACGGGGAGGTCACTGAAGCTTTCTTT. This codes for CASSYGEVTEAFF.